This TCR beta chain is drawn from a study of T cells after yellow fever vaccination. General observations from the study: On re-exposure, the response was weaker but peaked faster, at day 5 versus 15.

The authors made TCR cDNA by 5'RACE template switching, adding a universal primer site and UMIs. TCRdb reprocessed the 5' RACE reads with MiXCR, giving one entry per CDR3 protein. The data hold 95,000 to 150,000 distinct CDR3 sequences, with more than 6.5% observed a single time. This clonotype was counted at least ten times. Its cognate antigen is unknown. From germline, CDR1 is MNHEY and CDR2 SMNVEV (reference sequence). The V and J ends lost 8 bases and 8 bases, in that order; junction bases with no gene match: 6. The CDR3 loop spans 13 amino acids. The clonotype originates from a young man who received the YFV17D yellow fever vaccine. The chain couples TRBV27 to TRBJ2-1, with 10 bases lining up with TRBD1. Material: CD4+ T cells sorted from PBMCs, obtained 9 to 11 days after the first yellow fever vaccination. The CDR3 region has the DNA TGTGCCAGCCGGACAGGGGGTGGGGATGAGCAGTTCTTC. It codes for CASRTGGGDEQFF.